This T cell receptor beta chain was documented in a study of T cells expressing NK-cell markers. About the research overall: Seven sequenced donors out of eight were HCMV-seropositive, one seronegative.

From the 5' RACE reads, TCRdb lists one entry per CDR3 protein and no DNA. The specimen's table records over 200,000 distinct CDR3 sequences. This CDR3 comprises 13 residues. Germline V lookup: CDR1 SGHRS, CDR2 YFSETQ. The receptor was isolated from a young man in good health. Sequenced: blood T cells: a sorted CD56 or NKG2C T cell subset, CD4+ or CD8+ T cells, or bulk PBMC T cells (not recorded which). The rearrangement joins TRBV5-1 to TRBJ2-2. CDR3 region: CASSLSSTGELFF.